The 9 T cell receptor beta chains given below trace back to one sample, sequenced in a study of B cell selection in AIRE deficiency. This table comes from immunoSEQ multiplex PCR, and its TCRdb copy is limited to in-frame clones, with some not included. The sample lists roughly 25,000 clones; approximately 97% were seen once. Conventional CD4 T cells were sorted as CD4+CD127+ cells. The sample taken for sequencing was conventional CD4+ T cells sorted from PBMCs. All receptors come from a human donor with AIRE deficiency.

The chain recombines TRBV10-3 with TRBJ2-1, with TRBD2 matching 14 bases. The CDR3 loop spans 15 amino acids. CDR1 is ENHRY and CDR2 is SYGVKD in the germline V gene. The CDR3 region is CGSGTSGSTINEQFF. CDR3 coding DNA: TGTGGGTCCGGGACTAGCGGGAGCACGATCAATGAGCAGTTCTTC.

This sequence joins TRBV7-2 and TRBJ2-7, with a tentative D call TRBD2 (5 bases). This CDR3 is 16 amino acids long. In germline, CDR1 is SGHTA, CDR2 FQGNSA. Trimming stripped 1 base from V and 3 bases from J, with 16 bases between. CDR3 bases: TGTGCCAGCAGCTTAGGTTGGAGGTCGGTTTTCTACGAGCAGTACTTC. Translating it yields CASSLGWRSVFYEQYF. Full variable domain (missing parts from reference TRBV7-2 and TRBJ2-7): GAGVSQSPSNKVTEKGKDVELRCDPISGHTALYWYRQSLGQGLEFLIYFQGNSAPDKSGLPSDRFSAERTGGSVSTLTIQRTQQEDSAVYLCASSLGWRSVFYEQYFGPGTRLTVT.

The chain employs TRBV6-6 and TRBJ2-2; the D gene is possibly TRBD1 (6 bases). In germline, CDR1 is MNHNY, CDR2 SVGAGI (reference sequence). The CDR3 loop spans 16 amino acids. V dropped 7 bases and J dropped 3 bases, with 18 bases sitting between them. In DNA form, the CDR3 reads TGTGCCAGCACCGAACAGGGTAGTTCCGACACCGGGGAGCTGTTTTTT. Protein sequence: CASTEQGSSDTGELFF.

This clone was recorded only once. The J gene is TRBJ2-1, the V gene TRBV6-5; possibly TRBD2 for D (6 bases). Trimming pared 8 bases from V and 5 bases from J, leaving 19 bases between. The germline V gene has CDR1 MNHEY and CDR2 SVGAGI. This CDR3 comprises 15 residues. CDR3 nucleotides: TGTGCCAGCGGGAAACCGGGACTTCCTAACAATGAGCAGTTCTTC. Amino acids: CASGKPGLPNNEQFF.

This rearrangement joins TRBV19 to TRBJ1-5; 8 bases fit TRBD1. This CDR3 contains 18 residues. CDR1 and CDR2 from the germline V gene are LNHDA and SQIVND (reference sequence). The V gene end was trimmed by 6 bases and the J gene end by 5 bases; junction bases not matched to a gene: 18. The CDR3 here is CASSLPLPRTGPYQPQHF. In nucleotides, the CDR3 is TGTGCCAGTAGCCTTCCTTTGCCTAGGACAGGGCCCTATCAGCCCCAGCATTTT. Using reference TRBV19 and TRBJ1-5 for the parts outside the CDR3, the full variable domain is DGGITQSPKYLFRKEGQNVTLSCEQNLNHDAMYWYRQDPGQGLRLIYYSQIVNDFQKGDIAEGYSVSREKKESFPLTVTSAQKNPTAFYLCASSLPLPRTGPYQPQHFGDGTRLSIL.

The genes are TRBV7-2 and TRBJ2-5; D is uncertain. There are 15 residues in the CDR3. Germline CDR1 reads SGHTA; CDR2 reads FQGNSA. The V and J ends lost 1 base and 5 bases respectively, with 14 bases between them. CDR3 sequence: CASSLVGQTAETQYF. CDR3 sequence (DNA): TGTGCCAGCAGCTTAGTCGGGCAGACCGCGGAGACCCAGTACTTC.

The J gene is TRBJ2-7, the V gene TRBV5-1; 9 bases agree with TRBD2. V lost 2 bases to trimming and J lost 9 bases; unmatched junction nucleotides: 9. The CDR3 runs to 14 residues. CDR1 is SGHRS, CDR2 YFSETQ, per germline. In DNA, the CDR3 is TGCGCCAGCAGCTTATCCGTGACTAGCGGCGCGCAGTACTTC. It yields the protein CASSLSVTSGAQYF.

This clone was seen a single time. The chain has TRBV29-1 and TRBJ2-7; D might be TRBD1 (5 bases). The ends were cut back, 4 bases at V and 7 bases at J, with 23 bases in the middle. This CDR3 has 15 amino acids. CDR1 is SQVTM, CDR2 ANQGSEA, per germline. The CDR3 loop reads CSVAPLAGQVREQYF. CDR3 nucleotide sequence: TGCAGCGTTGCCCCCCTTGCAGGGCAGGTGCGGGAGCAGTACTTC.

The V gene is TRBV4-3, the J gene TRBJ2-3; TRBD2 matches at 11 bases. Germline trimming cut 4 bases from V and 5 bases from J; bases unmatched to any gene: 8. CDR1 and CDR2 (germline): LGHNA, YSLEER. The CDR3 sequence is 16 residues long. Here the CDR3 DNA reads TGCGCCAGCAGCCCAGGGATGCTAGCGGGAGGAGATACGCAGTATTTT. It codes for CASSPGMLAGGDTQYF.